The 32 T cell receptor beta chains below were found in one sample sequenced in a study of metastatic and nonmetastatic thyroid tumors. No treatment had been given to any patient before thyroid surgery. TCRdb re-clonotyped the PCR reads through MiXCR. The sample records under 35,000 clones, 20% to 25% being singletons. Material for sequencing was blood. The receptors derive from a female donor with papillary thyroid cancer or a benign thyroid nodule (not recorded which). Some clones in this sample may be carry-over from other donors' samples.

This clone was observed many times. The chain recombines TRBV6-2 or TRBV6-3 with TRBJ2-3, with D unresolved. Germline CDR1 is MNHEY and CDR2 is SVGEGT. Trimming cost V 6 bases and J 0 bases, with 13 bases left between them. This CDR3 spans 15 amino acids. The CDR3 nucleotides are TGTGCCAGCAGGACGACGGTCACTAGCACAGATACGCAGTATTTT. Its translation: CASRTTVTSTDTQYF.

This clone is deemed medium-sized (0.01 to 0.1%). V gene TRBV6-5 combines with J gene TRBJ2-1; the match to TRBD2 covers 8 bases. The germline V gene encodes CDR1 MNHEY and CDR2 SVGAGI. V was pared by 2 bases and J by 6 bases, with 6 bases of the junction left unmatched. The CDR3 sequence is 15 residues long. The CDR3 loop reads CASSYPGLDGNEQFF. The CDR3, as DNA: TGTGCCAGCAGTTACCCGGGACTAGATGGCAATGAGCAGTTCTTC.

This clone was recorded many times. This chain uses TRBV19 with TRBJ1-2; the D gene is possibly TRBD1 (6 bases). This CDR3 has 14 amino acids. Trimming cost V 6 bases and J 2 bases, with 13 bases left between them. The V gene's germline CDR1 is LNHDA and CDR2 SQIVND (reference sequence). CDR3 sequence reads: CASSTGKVNYGYTF. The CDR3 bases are TGTGCCAGTAGCACAGGGAAGGTAAACTATGGCTACACCTTC.

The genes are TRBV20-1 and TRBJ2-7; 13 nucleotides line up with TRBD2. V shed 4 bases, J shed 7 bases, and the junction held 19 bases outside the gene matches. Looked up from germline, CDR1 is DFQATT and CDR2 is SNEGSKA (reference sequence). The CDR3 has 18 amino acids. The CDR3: CSATSNYRGLAGVNEQYF. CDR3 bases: TGCAGTGCTACCAGCAATTACCGAGGACTAGCGGGAGTTAATGAGCAGTACTTC.

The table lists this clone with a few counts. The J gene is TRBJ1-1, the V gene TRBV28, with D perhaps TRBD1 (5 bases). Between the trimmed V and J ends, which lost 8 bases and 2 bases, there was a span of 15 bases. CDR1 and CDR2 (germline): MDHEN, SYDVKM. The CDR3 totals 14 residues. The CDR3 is CASGGGAFNTEAFF. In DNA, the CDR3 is TGTGCCAGCGGCGGTGGGGCTTTTAACACTGAAGCTTTCTTT. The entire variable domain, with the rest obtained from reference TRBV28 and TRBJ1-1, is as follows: DVKVTQSSRYLVKRTGEKVFLECVQDMDHENMFWYRQDPGLGLRLIYFSYDVKMKEKGDIPEGYSVSREKKERFSLILESASTNQTSMYLCASGGGAFNTEAFFGQGTRLTVV.

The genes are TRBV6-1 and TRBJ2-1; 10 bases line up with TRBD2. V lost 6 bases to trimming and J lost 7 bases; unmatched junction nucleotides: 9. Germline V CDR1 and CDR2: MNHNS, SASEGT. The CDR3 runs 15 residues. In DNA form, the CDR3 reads TGTGCCAGCAGATCAAGCGGGGGGGATTCTAATGAGCAGTTCTTC. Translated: CASRSSGGDSNEQFF.

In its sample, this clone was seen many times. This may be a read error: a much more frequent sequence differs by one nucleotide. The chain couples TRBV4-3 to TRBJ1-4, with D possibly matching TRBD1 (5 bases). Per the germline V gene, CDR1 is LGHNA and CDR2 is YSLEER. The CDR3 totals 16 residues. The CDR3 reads CAGSQGTGTRGEKLFF. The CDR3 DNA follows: TGCGCCGGCAGCCAGGGTACCGGGACCAGAGGGGAAAAACTGTTTTTT.

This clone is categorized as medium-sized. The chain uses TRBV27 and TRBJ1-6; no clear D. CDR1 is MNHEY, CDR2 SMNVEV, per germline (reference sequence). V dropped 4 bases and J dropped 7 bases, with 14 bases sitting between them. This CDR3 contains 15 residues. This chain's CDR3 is CASSSSTLGNSPLHF. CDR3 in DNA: TGTGCCAGCAGTTCCTCGACATTGGGCAATTCACCCCTCCACTTT.

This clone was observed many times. CDR3 region: CASSPFDGKNTEAFF. Written as DNA, the CDR3 is TGTGCCAGCTCACCCTTCGACGGGAAGAACACTGAAGCTTTCTTT. This chain links TRBV18 with TRBJ1-1; D remains ambiguous. The germline V gene has CDR1 KGHSH and CDR2 LQKENI. V lost 3 bases, J lost 1 base, and 12 bases lay in between. The CDR3 runs to 15 residues.

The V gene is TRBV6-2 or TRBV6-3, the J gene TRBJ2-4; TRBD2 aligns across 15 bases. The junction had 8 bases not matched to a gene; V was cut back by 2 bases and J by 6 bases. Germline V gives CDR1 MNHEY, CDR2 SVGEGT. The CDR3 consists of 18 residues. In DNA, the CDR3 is TGTGCCAGCAGTTACCTCTCCCGGGGACTAGCGGGAGGAAACATTCAGTACTTC. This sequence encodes CASSYLSRGLAGGNIQYF.

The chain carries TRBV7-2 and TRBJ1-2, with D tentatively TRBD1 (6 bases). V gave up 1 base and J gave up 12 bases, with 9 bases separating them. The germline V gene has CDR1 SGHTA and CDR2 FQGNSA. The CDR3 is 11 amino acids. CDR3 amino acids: CASSLDRVNTF. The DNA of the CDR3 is TGTGCCAGCAGCTTAGACAGGGTAAACACCTTC.

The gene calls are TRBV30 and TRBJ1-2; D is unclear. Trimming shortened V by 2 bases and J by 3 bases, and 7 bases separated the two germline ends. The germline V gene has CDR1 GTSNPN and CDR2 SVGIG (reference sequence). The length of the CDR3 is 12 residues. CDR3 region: CAWSRVDYGYTF. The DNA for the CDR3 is TGTGCCTGGAGTCGGGTGGACTATGGCTACACCTTC.

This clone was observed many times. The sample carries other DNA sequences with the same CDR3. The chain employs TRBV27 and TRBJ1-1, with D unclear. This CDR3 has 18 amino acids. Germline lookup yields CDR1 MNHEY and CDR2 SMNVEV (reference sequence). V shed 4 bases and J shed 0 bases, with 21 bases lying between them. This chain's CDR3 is CASSSSYRLGRMNTEAFF. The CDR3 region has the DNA TGTGCCAGCAGTTCCTCCTACCGACTCGGGAGGATGAACACTGAAGCTTTCTTT.

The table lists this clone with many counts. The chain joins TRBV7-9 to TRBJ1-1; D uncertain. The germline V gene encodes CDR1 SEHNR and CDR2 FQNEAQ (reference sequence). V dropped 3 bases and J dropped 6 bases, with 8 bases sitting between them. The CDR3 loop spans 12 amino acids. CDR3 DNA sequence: TGTGCCAGCAGCTTTCGGCGGCCTGAAGCTTTCTTT. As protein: CASSFRRPEAFF.

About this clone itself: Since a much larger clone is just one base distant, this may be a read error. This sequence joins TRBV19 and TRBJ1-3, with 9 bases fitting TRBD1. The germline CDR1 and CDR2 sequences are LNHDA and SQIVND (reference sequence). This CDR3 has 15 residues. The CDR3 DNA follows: TGTGCCAGTAGGACAGGGGGGTATCCTGGAAACTCCATATATTTT. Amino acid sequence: CASRTGGYPGNSIYF.

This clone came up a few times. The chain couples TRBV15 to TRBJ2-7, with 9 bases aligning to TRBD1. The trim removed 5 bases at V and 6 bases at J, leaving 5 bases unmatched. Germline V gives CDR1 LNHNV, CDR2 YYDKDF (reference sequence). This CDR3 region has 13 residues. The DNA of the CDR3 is TGTGCCACCAGCCTGAGACAGGGGGTCGAGCAGTACTTC. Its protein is CATSLRQGVEQYF. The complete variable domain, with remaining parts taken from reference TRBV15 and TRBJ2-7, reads DAMVIQNPRYQVTQFGKPVTLSCSQTLNHNVMYWYQQKSSQAPKLLFHYYDKDFNNEADTPDNFQSRRPNTSFCFLDIRSPGLGDTAMYLCATSLRQGVEQYFGPGTRLTVT.

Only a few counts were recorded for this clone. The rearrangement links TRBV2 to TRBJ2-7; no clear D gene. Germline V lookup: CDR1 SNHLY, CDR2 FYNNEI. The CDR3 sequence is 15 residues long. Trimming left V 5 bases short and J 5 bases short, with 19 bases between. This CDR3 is CASSPPQKAPNEQYF. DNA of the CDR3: TGTGCCAGCAGTCCCCCCCAGAAGGCCCCTAACGAGCAGTACTTC.

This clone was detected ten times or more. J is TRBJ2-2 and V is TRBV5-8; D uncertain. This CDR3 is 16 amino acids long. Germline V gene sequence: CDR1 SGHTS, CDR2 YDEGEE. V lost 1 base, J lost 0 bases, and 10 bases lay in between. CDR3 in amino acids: CASSLYIGTNTGELFF. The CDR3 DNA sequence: TGTGCCAGCAGCTTGTACATAGGGACGAACACCGGGGAGCTGTTTTTT.

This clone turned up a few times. CDR3 in amino acids: CAIQGGGQVYNEQFF. CDR3 sequence (DNA): TGTGCCATCCAGGGAGGGGGACAGGTATACAATGAGCAGTTCTTC. The rearrangement joins TRBV5-4 to TRBJ2-1, with D maybe TRBD1 (8 bases). This CDR3 region has 15 residues. V lost 9 bases and J 4 bases, leaving 20 bases between the germline ends. Germline V gives CDR1 SGHNT, CDR2 YYREEE (reference sequence). The variable domain in full, completed from reference TRBV5-4 and TRBJ2-1, reads ETGVTQSPTHLIKTRGQQVTLRCSSQSGHNTVSWYQQALGQGPQFIFQYYREEENGRGNFPPRFSGLQFPNYSSELNVNALELDDSALYLCAIQGGGQVYNEQFFGPGTRLTVL.

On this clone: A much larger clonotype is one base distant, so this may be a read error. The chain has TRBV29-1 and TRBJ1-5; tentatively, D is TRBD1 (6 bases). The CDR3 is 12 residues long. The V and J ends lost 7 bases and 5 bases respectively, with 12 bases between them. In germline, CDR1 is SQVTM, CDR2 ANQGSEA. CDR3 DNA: TGCAGCGCGGGACACCAATATCAGCCCCAGCATTTT. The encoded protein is CSAGHQYQPQHF. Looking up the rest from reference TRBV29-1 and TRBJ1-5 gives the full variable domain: SAVISQKPSRDICQRGTSLTIQCQVDSQVTMMFWYRQQPGQSLTLIATANQGSEATYESGFVIDKFPISRPNLTFSTLTVSNMSPEDSSIYLCSAGHQYQPQHFGDGTRLSIL.

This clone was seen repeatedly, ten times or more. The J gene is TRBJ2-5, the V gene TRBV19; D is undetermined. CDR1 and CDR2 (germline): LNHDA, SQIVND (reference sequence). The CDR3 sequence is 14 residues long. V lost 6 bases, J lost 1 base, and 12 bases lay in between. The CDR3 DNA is TGTGCCAGTAGGCGAGCGCAGAGCCAAGAGACCCAGTACTTC. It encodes CASRRAQSQETQYF. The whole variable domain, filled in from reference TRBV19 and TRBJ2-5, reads DGGITQSPKYLFRKEGQNVTLSCEQNLNHDAMYWYRQDPGQGLRLIYYSQIVNDFQKGDIAEGYSVSREKKESFPLTVTSAQKNPTAFYLCASRRAQSQETQYFGPGTRLLVL.

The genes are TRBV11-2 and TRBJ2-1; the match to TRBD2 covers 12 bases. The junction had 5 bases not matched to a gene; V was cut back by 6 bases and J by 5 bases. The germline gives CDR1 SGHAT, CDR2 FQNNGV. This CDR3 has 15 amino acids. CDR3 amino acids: CASSQGLAGHNEQFF. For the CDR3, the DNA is TGTGCCAGCAGTCAGGGACTAGCGGGCCACAATGAGCAGTTCTTC.

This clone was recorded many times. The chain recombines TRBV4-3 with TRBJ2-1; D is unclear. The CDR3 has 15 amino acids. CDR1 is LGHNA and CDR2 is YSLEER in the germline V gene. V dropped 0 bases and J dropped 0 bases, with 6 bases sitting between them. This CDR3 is CASSQERTSYNEQFF. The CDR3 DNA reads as TGCGCCAGCAGCCAAGAACGGACCTCCTACAATGAGCAGTTCTTC.

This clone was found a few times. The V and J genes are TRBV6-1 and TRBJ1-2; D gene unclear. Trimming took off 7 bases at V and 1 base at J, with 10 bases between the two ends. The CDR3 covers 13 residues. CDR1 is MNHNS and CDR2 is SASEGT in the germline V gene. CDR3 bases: TGTGCCAGCATCGTTGGGTGTAACTATGGCTACACCTTC. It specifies CASIVGCNYGYTF.

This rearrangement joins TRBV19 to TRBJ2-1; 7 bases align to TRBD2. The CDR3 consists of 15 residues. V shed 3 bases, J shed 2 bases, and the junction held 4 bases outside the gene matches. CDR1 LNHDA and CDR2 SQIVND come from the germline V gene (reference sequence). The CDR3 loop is CASSIFGTTYNEQFF. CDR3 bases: TGTGCCAGTAGTATCTTTGGGACTACCTACAATGAGCAGTTCTTC. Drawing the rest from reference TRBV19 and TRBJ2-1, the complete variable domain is DGGITQSPKYLFRKEGQNVTLSCEQNLNHDAMYWYRQDPGQGLRLIYYSQIVNDFQKGDIAEGYSVSREKKESFPLTVTSAQKNPTAFYLCASSIFGTTYNEQFFGPGTRLTVL.

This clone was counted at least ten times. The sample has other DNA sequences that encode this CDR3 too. The CDR3 nucleotides are TGCAGTGCTCCCACGGGAAACATTCAGTACTTC. Protein product: CSAPTGNIQYF. The chain couples TRBV20-1 to TRBJ2-4; D unresolved. Trimming took off 5 bases at V and 6 bases at J, with 8 bases between the two ends. Germline loops: CDR1 DFQATT, CDR2 SNEGSKA (reference sequence). The CDR3 contains 11 residues.

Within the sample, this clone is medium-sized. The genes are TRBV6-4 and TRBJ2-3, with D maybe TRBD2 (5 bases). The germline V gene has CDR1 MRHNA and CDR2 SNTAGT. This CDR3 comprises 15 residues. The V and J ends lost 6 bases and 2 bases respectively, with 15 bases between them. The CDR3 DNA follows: TGTGCCAGCAGCAACGGGATAGCAGACACAGATACGCAGTATTTT. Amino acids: CASSNGIADTDTQYF.

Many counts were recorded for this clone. CDR3 loop: CASSLFYEQYF. CDR3 in DNA: TGCGCCAGCAGCCTTTTCTACGAGCAGTACTTC. The rearrangement links TRBV5-1 to TRBJ2-7; the D is unclear. The germline gives CDR1 SGHRS, CDR2 YFSETQ. The CDR3 extends over 11 amino acids. Trimming pared 4 bases from V and 3 bases from J, leaving 5 bases between.

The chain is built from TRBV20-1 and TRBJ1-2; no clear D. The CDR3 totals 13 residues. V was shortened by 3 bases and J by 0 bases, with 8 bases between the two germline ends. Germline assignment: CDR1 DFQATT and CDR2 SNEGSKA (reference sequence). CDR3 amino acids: CSASVGANYGYTF. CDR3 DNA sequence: TGCAGTGCTAGTGTCGGAGCTAACTATGGCTACACCTTC.

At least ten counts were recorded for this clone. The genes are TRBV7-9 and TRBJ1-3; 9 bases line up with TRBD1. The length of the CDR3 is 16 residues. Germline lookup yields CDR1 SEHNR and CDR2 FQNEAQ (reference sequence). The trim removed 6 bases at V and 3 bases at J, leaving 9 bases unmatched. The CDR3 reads CASRHPGTGNGNTIYF. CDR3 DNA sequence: TGTGCCAGCAGGCATCCCGGGACAGGGAATGGAAACACCATATATTTT.

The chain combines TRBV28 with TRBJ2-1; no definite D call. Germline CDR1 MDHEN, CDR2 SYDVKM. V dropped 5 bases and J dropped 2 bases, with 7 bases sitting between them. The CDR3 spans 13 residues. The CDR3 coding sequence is TGTGCCAGCAGTAATGTAGCCTACAATGAGCAGTTCTTC. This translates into CASSNVAYNEQFF.

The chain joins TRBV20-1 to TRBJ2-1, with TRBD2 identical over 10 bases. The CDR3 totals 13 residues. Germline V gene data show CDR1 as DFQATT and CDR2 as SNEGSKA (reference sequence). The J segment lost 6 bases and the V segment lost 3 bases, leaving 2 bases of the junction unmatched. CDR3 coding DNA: TGCAGTGCTAGTGCTAGCGGGAGCAATGAGCAGTTCTTC. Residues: CSASASGSNEQFF.